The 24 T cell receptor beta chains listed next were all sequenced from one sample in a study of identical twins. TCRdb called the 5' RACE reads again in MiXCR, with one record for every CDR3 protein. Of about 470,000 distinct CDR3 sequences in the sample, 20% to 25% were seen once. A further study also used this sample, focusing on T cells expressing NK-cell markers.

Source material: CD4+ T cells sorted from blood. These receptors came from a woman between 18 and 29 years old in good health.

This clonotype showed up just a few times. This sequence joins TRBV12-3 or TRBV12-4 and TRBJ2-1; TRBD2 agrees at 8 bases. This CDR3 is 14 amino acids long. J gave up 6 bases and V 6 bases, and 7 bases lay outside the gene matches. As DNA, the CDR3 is TGTGCCAGCAGCAGACCGGGGGGGGGCAATGAGCAGTTCTTC. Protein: CASSRPGGGNEQFF.

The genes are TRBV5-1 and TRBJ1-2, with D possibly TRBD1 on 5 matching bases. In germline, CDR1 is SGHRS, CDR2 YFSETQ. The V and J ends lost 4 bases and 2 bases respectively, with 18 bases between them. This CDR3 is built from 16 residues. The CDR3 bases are TGCGCCAGCAGCCTGCCCGGACAAGGCTGGAACTATGGCTACACCTTC. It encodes CASSLPGQGWNYGYTF.

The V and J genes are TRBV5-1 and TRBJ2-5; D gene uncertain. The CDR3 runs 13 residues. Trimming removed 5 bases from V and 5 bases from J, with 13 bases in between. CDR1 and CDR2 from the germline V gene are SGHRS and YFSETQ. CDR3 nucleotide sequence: TGCGCCAGCAGAGGGTCTCCGGGTGAGACCCAGTACTTC. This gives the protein CASRGSPGETQYF.

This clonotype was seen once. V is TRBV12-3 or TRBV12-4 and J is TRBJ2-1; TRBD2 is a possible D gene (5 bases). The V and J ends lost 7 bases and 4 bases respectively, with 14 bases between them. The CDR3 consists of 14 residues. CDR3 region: CASTRDSPYNEQFF. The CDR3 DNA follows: TGTGCCAGCACCCGGGATTCCCCATACAATGAGCAGTTCTTC.

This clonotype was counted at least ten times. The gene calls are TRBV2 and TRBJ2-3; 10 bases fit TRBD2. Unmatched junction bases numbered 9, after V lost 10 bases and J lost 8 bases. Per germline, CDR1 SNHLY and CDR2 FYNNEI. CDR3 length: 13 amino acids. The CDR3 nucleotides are TGTGCCATCGGGGCTAGCGGGGGAGGTACGCAGTATTTT. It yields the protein CAIGASGGGTQYF.

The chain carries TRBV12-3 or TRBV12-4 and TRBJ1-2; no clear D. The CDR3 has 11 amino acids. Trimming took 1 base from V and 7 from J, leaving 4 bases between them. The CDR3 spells CASSLVTGYTF. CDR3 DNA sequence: TGTGCCAGCAGTTTAGTAACTGGCTACACCTTC.

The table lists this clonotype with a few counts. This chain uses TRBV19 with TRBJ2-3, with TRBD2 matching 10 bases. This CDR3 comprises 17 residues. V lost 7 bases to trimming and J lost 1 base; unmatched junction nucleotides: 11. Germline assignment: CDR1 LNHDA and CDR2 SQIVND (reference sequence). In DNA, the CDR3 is TGTGCCAGTAAAACTAGCGGGGCCTCAATGGGCACAGATACGCAGTATTTT. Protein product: CASKTSGASMGTDTQYF.

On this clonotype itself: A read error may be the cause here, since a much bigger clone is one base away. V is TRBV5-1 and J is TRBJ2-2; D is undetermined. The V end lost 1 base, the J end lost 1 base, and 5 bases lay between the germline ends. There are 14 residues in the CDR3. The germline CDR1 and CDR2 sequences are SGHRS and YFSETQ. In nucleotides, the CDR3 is TGCGCCAGCAGCTTGACAGTGAACACCGGGGAGCTGTTTTTT. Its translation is CASSLTVNTGELFF.

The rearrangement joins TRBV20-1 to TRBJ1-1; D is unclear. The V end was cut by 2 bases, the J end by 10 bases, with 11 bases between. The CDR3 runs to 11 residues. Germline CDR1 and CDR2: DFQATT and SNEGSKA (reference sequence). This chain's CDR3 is CSARLRETAFF. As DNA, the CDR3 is TGCAGTGCTAGACTGAGAGAGACAGCTTTCTTT.

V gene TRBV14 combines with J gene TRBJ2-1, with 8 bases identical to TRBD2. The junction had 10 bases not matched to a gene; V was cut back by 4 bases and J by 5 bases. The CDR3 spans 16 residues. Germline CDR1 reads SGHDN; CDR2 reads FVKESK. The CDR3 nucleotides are TGTGCCAGCAGCCCCCTGGGTAGCGGGATAAACAATGAGCAGTTCTTC. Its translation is CASSPLGSGINNEQFF.

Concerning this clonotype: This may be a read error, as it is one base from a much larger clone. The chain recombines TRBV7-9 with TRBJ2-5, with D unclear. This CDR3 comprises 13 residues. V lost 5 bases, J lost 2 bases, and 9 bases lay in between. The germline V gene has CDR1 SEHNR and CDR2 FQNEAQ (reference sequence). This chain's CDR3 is CASSRRRQETQYF. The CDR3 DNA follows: TGTGCCAGCAGCCGGCGGAGACAAGAGACCCAGTACTTC.

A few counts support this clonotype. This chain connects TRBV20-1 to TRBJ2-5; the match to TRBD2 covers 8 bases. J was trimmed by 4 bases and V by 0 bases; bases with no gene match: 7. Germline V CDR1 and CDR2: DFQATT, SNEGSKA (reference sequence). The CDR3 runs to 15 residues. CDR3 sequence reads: CSARDLTGGPETQYF. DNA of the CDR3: TGCAGTGCTAGAGACCTGACGGGGGGGCCAGAGACCCAGTACTTC.

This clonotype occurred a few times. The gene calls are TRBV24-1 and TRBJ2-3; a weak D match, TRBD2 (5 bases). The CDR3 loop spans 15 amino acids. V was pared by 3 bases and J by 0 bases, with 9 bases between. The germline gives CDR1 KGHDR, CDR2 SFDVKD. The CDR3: CATSDPRTSTDTQYF. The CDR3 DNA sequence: TGTGCCACCAGTGATCCTCGGACTAGCACAGATACGCAGTATTTT.

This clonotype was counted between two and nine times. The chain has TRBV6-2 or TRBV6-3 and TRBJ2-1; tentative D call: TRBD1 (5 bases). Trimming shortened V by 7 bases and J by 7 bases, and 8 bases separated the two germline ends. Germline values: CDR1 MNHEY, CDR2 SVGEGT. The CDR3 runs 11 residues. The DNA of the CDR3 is TGTGCCAGCAAGGGGATGAATGAGCAGTTCTTC. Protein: CASKGMNEQFF.

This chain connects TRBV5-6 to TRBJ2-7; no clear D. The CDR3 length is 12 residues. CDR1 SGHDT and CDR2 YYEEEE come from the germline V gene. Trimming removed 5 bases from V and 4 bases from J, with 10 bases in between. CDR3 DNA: TGTGCCAGCAGTCAAAGGTGGTACGAGCAGTACTTC. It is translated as CASSQRWYEQYF.

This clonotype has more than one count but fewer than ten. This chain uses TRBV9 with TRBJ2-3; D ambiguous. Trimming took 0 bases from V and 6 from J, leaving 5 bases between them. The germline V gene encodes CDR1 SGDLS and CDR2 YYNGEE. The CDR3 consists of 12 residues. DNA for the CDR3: TGTGCCAGCAGCGTAGCACCGGATACGCAGTATTTT. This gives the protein CASSVAPDTQYF.

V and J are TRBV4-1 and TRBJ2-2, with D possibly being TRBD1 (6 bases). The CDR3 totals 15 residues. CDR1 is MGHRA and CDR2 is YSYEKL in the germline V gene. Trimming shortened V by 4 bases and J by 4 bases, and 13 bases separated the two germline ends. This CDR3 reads CASSPRTEATGELFF. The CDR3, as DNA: TGCGCCAGCAGCCCAAGGACAGAAGCCACCGGGGAGCTGTTTTTT.

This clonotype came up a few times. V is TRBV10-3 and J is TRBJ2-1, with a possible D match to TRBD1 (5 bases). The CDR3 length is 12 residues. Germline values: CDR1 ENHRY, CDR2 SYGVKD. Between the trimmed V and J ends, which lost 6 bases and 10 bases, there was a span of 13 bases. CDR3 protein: CAISAGHGEQFF. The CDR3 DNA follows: TGTGCCATCAGCGCAGGACATGGGGAGCAGTTCTTC.

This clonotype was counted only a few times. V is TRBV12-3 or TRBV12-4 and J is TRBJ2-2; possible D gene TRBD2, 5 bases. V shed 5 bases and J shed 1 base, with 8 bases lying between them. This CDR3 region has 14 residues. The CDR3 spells CASSGRQNTGELFF. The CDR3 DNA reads TGTGCCAGCAGTGGGAGACAGAACACCGGGGAGCTGTTTTTT.

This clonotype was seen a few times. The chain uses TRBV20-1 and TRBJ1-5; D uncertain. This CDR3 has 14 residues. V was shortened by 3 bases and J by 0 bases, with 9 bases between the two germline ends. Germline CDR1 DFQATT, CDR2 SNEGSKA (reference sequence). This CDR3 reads CSASIGNSNQPQHF. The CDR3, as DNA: TGCAGTGCTAGTATAGGCAATAGCAATCAGCCCCAGCATTTT.

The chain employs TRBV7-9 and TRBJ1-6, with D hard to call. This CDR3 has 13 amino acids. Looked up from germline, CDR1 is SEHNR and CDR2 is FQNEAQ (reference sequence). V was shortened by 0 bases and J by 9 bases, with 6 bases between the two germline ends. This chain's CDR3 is CASSLADGSPLHF. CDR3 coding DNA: TGTGCCAGCAGCTTAGCGGATGGTTCACCCCTCCACTTT.

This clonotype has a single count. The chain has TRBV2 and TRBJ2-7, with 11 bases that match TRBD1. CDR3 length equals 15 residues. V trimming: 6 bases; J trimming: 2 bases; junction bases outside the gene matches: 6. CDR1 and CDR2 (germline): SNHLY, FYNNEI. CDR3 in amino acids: CASSLPGQGAYEQYF. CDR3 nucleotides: TGTGCCAGCAGCTTACCGGGACAGGGGGCCTACGAGCAGTACTTC.

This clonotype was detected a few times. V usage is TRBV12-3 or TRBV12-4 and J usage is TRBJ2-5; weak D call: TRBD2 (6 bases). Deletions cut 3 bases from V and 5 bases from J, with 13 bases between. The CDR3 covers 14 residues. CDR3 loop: CASSLVPGRETQYF. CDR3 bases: TGTGCCAGCAGTTTGGTCCCGGGGAGGGAGACCCAGTACTTC.

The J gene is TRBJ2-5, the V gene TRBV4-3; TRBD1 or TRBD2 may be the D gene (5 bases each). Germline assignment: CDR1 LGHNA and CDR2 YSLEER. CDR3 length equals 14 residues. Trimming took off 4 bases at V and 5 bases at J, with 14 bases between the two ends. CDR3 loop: CASSPTWDAETQYF. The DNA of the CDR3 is TGCGCCAGCAGCCCCACTTGGGACGCGGAGACCCAGTACTTC.